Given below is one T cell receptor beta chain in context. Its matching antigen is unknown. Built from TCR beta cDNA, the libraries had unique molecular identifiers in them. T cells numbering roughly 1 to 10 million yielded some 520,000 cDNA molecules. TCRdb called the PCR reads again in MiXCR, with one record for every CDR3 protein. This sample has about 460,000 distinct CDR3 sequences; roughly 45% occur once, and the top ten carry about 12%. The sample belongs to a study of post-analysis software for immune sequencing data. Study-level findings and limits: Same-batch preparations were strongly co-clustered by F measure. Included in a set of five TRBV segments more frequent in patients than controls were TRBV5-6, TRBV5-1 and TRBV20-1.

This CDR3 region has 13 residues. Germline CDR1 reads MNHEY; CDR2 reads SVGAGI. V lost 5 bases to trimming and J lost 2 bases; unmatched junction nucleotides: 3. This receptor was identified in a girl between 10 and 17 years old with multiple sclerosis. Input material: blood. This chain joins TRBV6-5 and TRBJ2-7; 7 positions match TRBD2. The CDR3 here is CASSRGGTYEQYF. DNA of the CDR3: TGTGCCAGCAGTCGGGGAGGGACCTACGAGCAGTACTTC.